Presented here are 30 T cell receptor beta chains from one specimen sequenced in a study of blood T cell repertoires in COVID-19. Sequencing was performed with immunoSEQ multiplex PCR; in TCRdb, only in-frame clones are kept and a portion is missing. The data hold some 150,000 clones, with approximately 90% observed a single time. Source material: peripheral blood. These receptors originate from a woman aged 80 or over with acute or convalescent COVID-19.

The chain uses TRBV7-9 and TRBJ2-3; no definite D call. Germline assignment: CDR1 SEHNR and CDR2 FQNEAQ (reference sequence). Trimming removed 5 bases at V and 4 bases at J, with 10 bases between. This CDR3 comprises 13 residues. The CDR3: CASSPELPDTQYF. The CDR3 DNA follows: TGTGCCAGCAGCCCTGAGCTCCCAGATACGCAGTATTTT.

This sequence joins TRBV3-1 (or the pseudogene TRBV3-2) and TRBJ1-4, with 10 nucleotides matching TRBD1. Germline V gene data show CDR1 as LGHDT and CDR2 as YNNKEL (reference sequence). The junction had 7 bases not matched to a gene; V was cut back by 5 bases and J by 7 bases. The CDR3 sequence is 15 residues long. CDR3 bases: TGTGCCAGCAGCTACAGACAGGGGGCTCGTGAAAAACTGTTTTTT. This translates into CASSYRQGAREKLFF.

The rearrangement joins TRBV5-8 to TRBJ1-5; 9 bases fit TRBD1. Germline lookup yields CDR1 SGHTS and CDR2 YDEGEE. This CDR3 region has 15 residues. J gave up 3 bases and V 3 bases, and 4 bases lay outside the gene matches. CDR3 DNA sequence: TGTGCCAGCAGCTCGGGACAGGGCCACAATCAGCCCCAGCATTTT. Protein sequence: CASSSGQGHNQPQHF.

The V gene is TRBV3-1 (or the pseudogene TRBV3-2), the J gene TRBJ1-4; 11 nucleotides line up with TRBD1. Germline V lookup: CDR1 LGHDT, CDR2 YNNKEL (reference sequence). The CDR3 contains 16 residues. Losses at the gene ends were 2 bases for V and 10 bases for J; bases not matched to a gene: 9. The DNA for the CDR3 is TGTGCCAGCAGCCAATCGGGACAGGGGGAGTCGGGAAAACTGTTTTTT. Protein: CASSQSGQGESGKLFF.

The V call is TRBV5-8, the J call TRBJ2-5; tentatively, D is TRBD1 (5 bases). The V gene lost 5 bases and the J gene lost 7 bases, with 12 bases spanning the gap. CDR3 length: 12 residues. Germline V CDR1 and CDR2: SGHTS, YDEGEE. CDR3 protein: CASRPPQGTQYF. The CDR3 DNA reads TGTGCCAGCAGGCCCCCGCAGGGGACCCAGTACTTC.

This chain joins TRBV5-6 and TRBJ1-5; 8 bases align to TRBD1. The CDR3 extends over 16 amino acids. V trimming: 0 bases; J trimming: 6 bases; junction bases outside the gene matches: 8. CDR1 is SGHDT, CDR2 YYEEEE, per germline. The CDR3 spells CASSLGSLGTGQPQHF. The CDR3 DNA reads as TGTGCCAGCAGCTTGGGAAGTTTAGGGACAGGTCAGCCCCAGCATTTT. The full variable domain, with the rest looked up from reference TRBV5-6 and TRBJ1-5, is DAGVTQSPTHLIKTRGQQVTLRCSPKSGHDTVSWYQQALGQGPQFIFQYYEEEERQRGNFPDRFSGHQFPNYSSELNVNALLLGDSALYLCASSLGSLGTGQPQHFGDGTRLSIL.

The chain recombines TRBV7-3 with TRBJ2-2; 11 bases fit TRBD2. Germline V lookup: CDR1 SGHTA, CDR2 FQGTGA. Unmatched junction bases numbered 0, after V lost 3 bases and J lost 0 bases. The CDR3 runs 16 residues. In nucleotides, the CDR3 is TGTGCCAGCAGCTTTAGCGGGGGGGCGAACACCGGGGAGCTGTTTTTT. This encodes CASSFSGGANTGELFF.

This chain joins TRBV5-1 and TRBJ2-2; D is perhaps TRBD1 (5 bases). Trimming stripped 0 bases from V and 4 bases from J, with 10 bases between. The CDR3 consists of 15 residues. The germline CDR1 and CDR2 sequences are SGHRS and YFSETQ. CDR3 loop: CASSLDRIGTGELFF. CDR3 in DNA: TGCGCCAGCAGCTTGGACAGGATAGGCACCGGGGAGCTGTTTTTT.

The J gene is TRBJ1-5, the V gene TRBV30; a weak D match, TRBD1 (5 bases). The V end lost 2 bases, the J end lost 6 bases, and 11 bases lay between the germline ends. The CDR3 contains 13 residues. Germline assignment: CDR1 GTSNPN and CDR2 SVGIG (reference sequence). The chain's CDR3 is CAWSTGLGQPQHF. The CDR3 nucleotides read TGTGCCTGGAGTACAGGTCTAGGTCAGCCCCAGCATTTT.

The chain has TRBV11-1 and TRBJ1-1; D possibly corresponds to TRBD1 (5 bases). Trimming removed 5 bases from V and 5 bases from J, with 18 bases in between. Germline loops: CDR1 SGHAT, CDR2 FQDESV (reference sequence). CDR3 length: 15 amino acids. The CDR3 DNA sequence: TGTGCCAGCAGCCTCCCGAACCTAGGGGTTACTGAAGCTTTCTTT. Protein sequence: CASSLPNLGVTEAFF.

This clone was seen only once. The rearrangement links TRBV12-3 or TRBV12-4 to TRBJ1-1; D perhaps matches TRBD1 (6 bases). V dropped 6 bases and J dropped 8 bases, with 16 bases sitting between them. The CDR3 is 13 residues long. The CDR3 bases are TGTGCCAGCAGGTTACAGGGAGGGGGGGAAGCTTTCTTT. Residues: CASRLQGGGEAFF.

J is TRBJ2-3 and V is TRBV6-2 or TRBV6-3; 15 bases align to TRBD2. The CDR3 is made up of 17 amino acids. Germline loops: CDR1 MNHEY, CDR2 SVGEGT. J was trimmed by 10 bases and V by 6 bases; bases with no gene match: 14. The CDR3 region is CASSPYGTSGGYGPQYF. The CDR3 DNA reads TGTGCCAGCAGCCCTTACGGGACTAGCGGGGGGTACGGCCCGCAGTATTTT.

The V and J genes are TRBV15 and TRBJ1-6; the D is unclear. The CDR3 is made up of 12 amino acids. V lost 0 bases and J lost 9, with 3 bases in between. The germline gives CDR1 LNHNV, CDR2 YYDKDF (reference sequence). CDR3 in amino acids: CATSRDGSPLHF. The CDR3 nucleotides read TGTGCCACCAGCAGAGACGGTTCACCCCTCCACTTT.

This rearrangement joins TRBV19 to TRBJ1-5; 11 bases are shared with TRBD1. The CDR3 is made up of 13 amino acids. Germline CDR1 is LNHDA and CDR2 is SQIVND (reference sequence). After removal of 6 bases from V and 7 bases from J, the junction contained 2 bases not matched to a gene. CDR3 sequence: CASRGTGGQPQHF. As DNA, the CDR3 is TGTGCCAGTAGGGGGACAGGGGGGCAGCCCCAGCATTTT.

The chain joins TRBV7-6 to TRBJ1-5; 7 nucleotides align to TRBD1. Germline V gene lookup returns CDR1 SGHVS and CDR2 FNYEAQ. With 2 bases clipped from V and 3 bases from J, the junction kept 4 bases outside the gene matches. This CDR3 has 15 residues. CDR3 in amino acids: CASSLQGGSNQPQHF. In nucleotides, the CDR3 is TGTGCCAGCAGCTTACAAGGGGGCTCCAATCAGCCCCAGCATTTT.

V usage is TRBV5-1 and J usage is TRBJ2-3, with 9 bases fitting TRBD2. This CDR3 has 14 amino acids. CDR1 and CDR2 from the germline V gene are SGHRS and YFSETQ. V shed 7 bases and J 5 bases; nucleotides not matched to a gene: 8. In nucleotides, the CDR3 is TGCGCCAGCCGGTTAGCGGGGGATATAGATACGCAGTATTTT. As protein: CASRLAGDIDTQYF. Full variable domain (missing parts from reference TRBV5-1 and TRBJ2-3): KAGVTQTPRYLIKTRGQQVTLSCSPISGHRSVSWYQQTPGQGLQFLFEYFSETQRNKGNFPGRFSGRQFSNSRSEMNVSTLELGDSALYLCASRLAGDIDTQYFGPGTRLTVL.

The V call is TRBV30, the J call TRBJ2-1; 12 bases align to TRBD2. The germline CDR1 and CDR2 sequences are GTSNPN and SVGIG (reference sequence). The CDR3 is 13 residues long. The ends lost 7 bases at V and 8 bases at J; junction bases unmatched: 6. The CDR3 spells CALGTSGLHEQFF. CDR3 coding DNA: TGTGCCTTAGGGACTAGCGGGCTCCATGAGCAGTTCTTC.

This chain joins TRBV6-5 and TRBJ1-1; D possibly corresponds to TRBD1 (6 bases). The V end was cut by 6 bases, the J end by 6 bases, with 14 bases between. Germline V gene sequence: CDR1 MNHEY, CDR2 SVGAGI. The CDR3 is 13 amino acids. Written as DNA, the CDR3 is TGTGCCAGCAGGTACACAGGGTTCTCTGAAGCTTTCTTT. Its protein is CASRYTGFSEAFF.

This chain uses TRBV7-2 with TRBJ1-5; D possibly corresponds to TRBD1 (6 bases). This CDR3 comprises 15 residues. Germline CDR1 is SGHTA and CDR2 is FQGNSA. V lost 5 bases and J 8 bases, leaving 19 bases between the germline ends. Here the CDR3 DNA reads TGTGCCAGCAGCCGGTCAGGGGCGCGAGGTGAGCCCCAGCATTTT. This sequence encodes CASSRSGARGEPQHF.

The genes are TRBV2 and TRBJ2-2; TRBD1 is a possible D gene (6 bases). Germline V gives CDR1 SNHLY, CDR2 FYNNEI. The CDR3 runs 16 residues. V lost 3 bases and J lost 0, with 11 bases in between. The CDR3 nucleotides read TGTGCCAGCAGTGAGGACAGCCTCGCGAACACCGGGGAGCTGTTTTTT. Its protein product is CASSEDSLANTGELFF.

The CDR3 region is CASSPGGWNEKLFF. CDR3 bases: TGTGCCAGCTCACCCGGAGGGTGGAATGAAAAACTGTTTTTT. The V and J genes are TRBV18 and TRBJ1-4; D call uncertain. This CDR3 has 14 residues. The germline V gene has CDR1 KGHSH and CDR2 LQKENI. V was trimmed by 3 bases and J by 5 bases, leaving 10 bases between them.

J is TRBJ2-1 and V is TRBV24-1; D is unresolved. The V and J ends lost 4 bases and 6 bases respectively, with 9 bases between them. This CDR3 comprises 13 residues. CDR1 KGHDR and CDR2 SFDVKD come from the germline V gene. The CDR3 bases are TGTGCCACCAGTGACCCAGGTCTCAATGAGCAGTTCTTC. It specifies CATSDPGLNEQFF.

The rearrangement links TRBV19 to TRBJ2-5, with 9 bases identical to TRBD1. From germline, CDR1 is LNHDA and CDR2 SQIVND (reference sequence). The CDR3 extends over 15 amino acids. V dropped 4 bases and J dropped 5; count of bases not matched to a gene: 8. CDR3 sequence (DNA): TGTGCCAGTAGTACCACCGGGACAGGGCTGGAGACCCAGTACTTC. Translating it yields CASSTTGTGLETQYF.

This rearrangement joins TRBV2 to TRBJ1-1; 8 bases are a match to TRBD1. The V segment lost 7 bases and the J segment 1 base; nucleotides outside the gene matches: 14. CDR1 and CDR2 (germline): SNHLY, FYNNEI. CDR3 length: 17 amino acids. In DNA, the CDR3 is TGTGCCAGCACCCGGGTGTTAGCAGGGGGCAGGAACACTGAAGCTTTCTTT. This gives the protein CASTRVLAGGRNTEAFF.

This clone was counted once. The rearrangement links TRBV9 to TRBJ1-2, with D possibly matching TRBD1 (6 bases). The germline gives CDR1 SGDLS, CDR2 YYNGEE. This CDR3 is 15 amino acids long. The germline V and J ends were trimmed by 0 bases and 6 bases, with 15 bases remaining between them. The CDR3 DNA reads TGTGCCAGCAGCGTAGCTTTGAGGGCAGGGGATGGCTACACCTTC. Translation: CASSVALRAGDGYTF.

The chain joins TRBV6-5 to TRBJ1-1, with D possibly matching TRBD1 (6 bases). Trimming left V 5 bases short and J 5 bases short, with 15 bases between. Germline CDR1 is MNHEY and CDR2 is SVGAGI. CDR3 length: 14 residues. CDR3 in amino acids: CASSRQPGATEAFF. The CDR3 DNA follows: TGTGCCAGCAGTCGCCAACCAGGGGCAACTGAAGCTTTCTTT.

The chain employs TRBV4-3 and TRBJ1-1, with D possibly being TRBD1 (6 bases). The CDR3 has 18 residues. V gave up 1 base and J gave up 1 base, with 19 bases separating them. In germline, CDR1 is LGHNA, CDR2 YSLEER. This CDR3 is CASSQGVGAGFKNTEAFF. The CDR3, as DNA: TGCGCCAGCAGCCAAGGAGTGGGGGCAGGGTTCAAGAACACTGAAGCTTTCTTT.

For this clone: This sample includes further DNA sequences coding for the same CDR3. The genes are TRBV5-1 and TRBJ1-1; TRBD1 might be the D (6 bases). Per the germline V gene, CDR1 is SGHRS and CDR2 is YFSETQ. This CDR3 has 14 residues. The ends were cut back, 0 bases at V and 1 base at J, with 7 bases in the middle. CDR3 loop: CASSLAGANTEAFF. CDR3 DNA sequence: TGCGCCAGCAGCTTGGCAGGGGCGAACACTGAAGCTTTCTTT.

The rearrangement joins TRBV5-1 to TRBJ1-1; D possibly corresponds to TRBD1 (6 bases). The CDR3 is 14 amino acids. Germline V lookup: CDR1 SGHRS, CDR2 YFSETQ. Trimming pared 4 bases from V and 2 bases from J, leaving 12 bases between. The CDR3, as DNA: TGCGCCAGCAGCCCCTGGACAGAAAACACTGAAGCTTTCTTT. Amino acids: CASSPWTENTEAFF.

V usage is TRBV3-1 (or the pseudogene TRBV3-2) and J usage is TRBJ1-2; 8 positions agree with TRBD1. Trimming cost V 1 base and J 6 bases; bases outside gene matches: 16. Germline CDR1 LGHDT, CDR2 YNNKEL (reference sequence). The CDR3 spans 18 residues. CDR3 sequence reads: CASSQGRQGAIYGNGYTF. CDR3 sequence (DNA): TGTGCCAGCAGCCAAGGGCGGCAGGGGGCGATCTATGGCAATGGCTACACCTTC.